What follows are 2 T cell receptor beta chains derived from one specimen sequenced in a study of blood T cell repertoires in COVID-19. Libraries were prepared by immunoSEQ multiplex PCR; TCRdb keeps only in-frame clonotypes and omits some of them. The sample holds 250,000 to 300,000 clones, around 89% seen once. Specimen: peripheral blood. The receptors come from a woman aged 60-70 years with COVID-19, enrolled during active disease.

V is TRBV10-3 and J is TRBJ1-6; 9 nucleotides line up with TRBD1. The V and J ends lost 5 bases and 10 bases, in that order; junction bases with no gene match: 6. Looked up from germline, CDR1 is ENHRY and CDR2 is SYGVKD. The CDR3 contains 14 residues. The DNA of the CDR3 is TGTGCCATCAGTACAGGGGGCGCGGAATCACCCCTCCACTTT. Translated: CAISTGGAESPLHF.

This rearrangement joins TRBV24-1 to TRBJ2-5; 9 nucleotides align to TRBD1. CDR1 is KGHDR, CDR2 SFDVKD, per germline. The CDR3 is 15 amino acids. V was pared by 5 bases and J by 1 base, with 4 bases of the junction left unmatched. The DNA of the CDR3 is TGTGCCACCAGTGGCGGGACAGGGCTCCAAGAGACCCAGTACTTC. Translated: CATSGGTGLQETQYF.